The present T cell receptor (beta chain) was sequenced within a study of blood T cells in healthy people across ages. This clonotype has only a few counts. PCR was performed a second time for about 6 to 11 cycles using a sample-barcoded 5' primer and a J-beta primer mix. TCRdb recomputed calls from the 5' RACE reads with MiXCR, one row per CDR3 protein. Of more than 1,400,000 distinct CDR3 sequences in the sample, 42% were seen once. Looked up from germline, CDR1 is DFQATT and CDR2 is SNEGSKA (reference sequence). V dropped 3 bases and J dropped 2 bases, with 12 bases sitting between them. The CDR3 totals 14 residues.

Sequencing input: blood. The sequence was collected from a woman aged 18-35 years in good health. The chain links TRBV20-1 to TRBJ2-3, with a weak D call TRBD2 (5 bases). CDR3: CSASEGPATDTQYF. CDR3 nucleotide sequence: TGCAGTGCTAGTGAGGGTCCTGCCACAGATACGCAGTATTTT.